A single sample is the source of the 26 T cell receptor beta chains below, sequenced in a study of T cell repertoires in cytomegalovirus infection. Their antigens remain unidentified. One entry per CDR3 protein, called by TCRdb with MiXCR from the reads. This table has about 360,000 distinct CDR3 sequences, roughly a third appearing once. Here the sequenced sample was cultured PBMCs, taken from culture after CMV antigen stimulation. The receptors come from a human donor in good health (CMV status not recorded). Some clones in this sample may be carry-over from other donors' samples.

This clonotype was seen repeatedly, ten times or more. The gene calls are TRBV7-2 and TRBJ2-2; D is unresolved. CDR3 size: 14 residues. The germline gives CDR1 SGHTA, CDR2 FQGNSA. V gave up 5 bases and J gave up 6 bases, with 13 bases separating them. CDR3 nucleotides: TGTGCCAGCAGCCCTTCGATAGGCGCCGGGGAGCTGTTTTTT. This gives the protein CASSPSIGAGELFF. Combining the CDR3 with reference TRBV7-2 and TRBJ2-2 gives the whole variable domain GAGVSQSPSNKVTEKGKDVELRCDPISGHTALYWYRQSLGQGLEFLIYFQGNSAPDKSGLPSDRFSAERTGGSVSTLTIQRTQQEDSAVYLCASSPSIGAGELFFGEGSRLTVL.

At least ten counts were recorded for this clonotype. The chain carries TRBV7-6 and TRBJ1-2, with D possibly matching TRBD1 (6 bases). This CDR3 region has 17 residues. V was trimmed by 1 base and J by 0 bases, leaving 15 bases between them. The V gene's germline CDR1 is SGHVS and CDR2 FNYEAQ. This chain's CDR3 is CASSLDVQGRANYGYTF. The CDR3 nucleotides are TGTGCCAGCAGCTTAGACGTCCAGGGGAGGGCTAACTATGGCTACACCTTC.

In its sample, this clonotype was seen a few times. The chain joins TRBV7-2 to TRBJ2-3, with D perhaps TRBD2 (6 bases). The CDR3 is 14 amino acids. Germline V gene sequence: CDR1 SGHTA, CDR2 FQGNSA. V lost 8 bases to trimming and J lost 5 bases, with 17 bases between them. DNA for the CDR3: TGTGCCAGCGTCCAAAATGGAGGGCAAGATACGCAGTATTTT. Amino acids: CASVQNGGQDTQYF.

This chain joins TRBV28 and TRBJ1-5, with D possibly matching TRBD1 (5 bases). This CDR3 region has 14 residues. Germline assignment: CDR1 MDHEN and CDR2 SYDVKM. V shed 5 bases and J shed 3 bases, with 11 bases lying between them. The CDR3 DNA reads as TGTGCCAGCAGTCCCGGGACTAACAATCAGCCCCAGCATTTT. Its protein is CASSPGTNNQPQHF.

This chain joins TRBV27 and TRBJ2-3; 8 positions match TRBD2. J gave up 2 bases and V 5 bases, and 9 bases lay outside the gene matches. The germline gives CDR1 MNHEY, CDR2 SMNVEV (reference sequence). This CDR3 spans 16 amino acids. The CDR3 is CASSLTLAGYTDTQYF. The CDR3 coding sequence is TGTGCCAGCAGTCTTACTCTAGCGGGCTACACAGATACGCAGTATTTT.

This clonotype was seen a few times. The V gene is TRBV6-1, the J gene TRBJ1-4, with no clear D. The germline gives CDR1 MNHNS, CDR2 SASEGT. The V end lost 7 bases, the J end lost 5 bases, and 17 bases lay between the germline ends. The CDR3 has 15 amino acids. This CDR3 reads CASTHLPGRNEKLFF. The CDR3, as DNA: TGTGCCAGCACCCACCTACCGGGCCGGAATGAAAAACTGTTTTTT.

The chain couples TRBV7-4 to TRBJ2-5; the D is unclear. CDR1 is SGHVT, CDR2 SQSDAQ, per germline. V lost 2 bases to trimming and J lost 4 bases, with 11 bases between them. The CDR3 covers 14 residues. This CDR3 is CASSLNGLGETQYF. CDR3 DNA sequence: TGTGCCAGCAGCTTAAATGGTCTAGGAGAGACCCAGTACTTC.

The chain employs TRBV18 and TRBJ1-1; D ambiguous. The V and J ends lost 0 bases and 6 bases respectively, with 17 bases between them. The CDR3 covers 16 residues. The V gene's germline CDR1 is KGHSH and CDR2 LQKENI. The CDR3 loop reads CASSPPVVGGFSEAFF. CDR3 coding DNA: TGTGCCAGCTCACCACCAGTTGTAGGCGGTTTTTCTGAAGCTTTCTTT.

This clonotype was seen a few times. The V gene is TRBV20-1, the J gene TRBJ1-5, with D unclear. Germline loops: CDR1 DFQATT, CDR2 SNEGSKA (reference sequence). Trimming left V 3 bases short and J 4 bases short, with 19 bases between. This CDR3 contains 16 residues. The CDR3 loop is CSARAKFTGVNQPQHF. In DNA form, the CDR3 reads TGCAGTGCTAGGGCCAAGTTCACCGGGGTTAATCAGCCCCAGCATTTT.

This clonotype was detected ten times or more. This chain uses TRBV7-2 with TRBJ2-3, with 8 bases fitting TRBD2. Trimming cost V 3 bases and J 0 bases; bases outside gene matches: 2. Germline lookup yields CDR1 SGHTA and CDR2 FQGNSA. The CDR3 has 15 residues. CDR3 sequence reads: CASSFSGTSTDTQYF. As DNA, the CDR3 is TGTGCCAGCAGCTTTAGCGGGACGAGCACAGATACGCAGTATTTT.

The chain uses TRBV5-4 and TRBJ2-1; D remains ambiguous. Germline V CDR1 and CDR2: SGHNT, YYREEE (reference sequence). V was shortened by 4 bases and J by 6 bases, with 14 bases between the two germline ends. The CDR3 consists of 14 residues. The CDR3 loop reads CASSGRPGGNEQFF. CDR3 bases: TGTGCCAGCAGCGGCCGGCCCGGCGGCAATGAGCAGTTCTTC.

The gene calls are TRBV6-1 and TRBJ2-1; possibly TRBD1 for D (6 bases). CDR1 and CDR2 (germline): MNHNS, SASEGT. The CDR3 totals 17 residues. V lost 5 bases to trimming and J lost 3 bases, with 20 bases between them. In DNA form, the CDR3 reads TGTGCCAGCAGTCCACAGGGTAGGGGGACCTTCTACAATGAGCAGTTCTTC. Translation gives CASSPQGRGTFYNEQFF.

With regard to this clonotype: Since a much larger clone is just one base distant, this may be a read error. The genes are TRBV7-2 and TRBJ1-4; 8 bases fit TRBD1. The CDR3 spans 15 residues. Germline CDR1 and CDR2: SGHTA and FQGNSA. J was trimmed by 8 bases and V by 5 bases; bases with no gene match: 10. For the CDR3, the DNA is TGTGCCAGCAGCCTCTGGACAGGGCGCCAGGAAAAACTGTTTTTT. Protein product: CASSLWTGRQEKLFF.

The genes are TRBV20-1 and TRBJ1-6; D may be TRBD1 (6 bases). Trimming pared 3 bases from V and 5 bases from J, leaving 17 bases between. CDR1 and CDR2 from the germline V gene are DFQATT and SNEGSKA (reference sequence). The CDR3 is 16 amino acids. The CDR3 here is CSARVTQGLNNSPLHF. In nucleotides, the CDR3 is TGCAGTGCTAGGGTTACGCAGGGGTTAAATAATTCACCCCTCCACTTT.

This clonotype was observed a single time. J is TRBJ2-1 and V is TRBV28; TRBD2 matches at 9 bases. Germline CDR1 and CDR2: MDHEN and SYDVKM. The CDR3 length is 15 residues. The ends lost 7 bases at V and 1 base at J; junction bases unmatched: 5. CDR3: CASTVAGGSYNEQFF. The CDR3 DNA sequence: TGTGCCAGCACCGTGGCGGGAGGGTCCTACAATGAGCAGTTCTTC.

V and J are TRBV23-1 and TRBJ1-3, with a possible D match to TRBD1 (6 bases). TRBV23-1 is identified as an open reading frame with a role that is uncertain. This CDR3 comprises 15 residues. The V and J ends lost 7 bases and 2 bases respectively, with 15 bases between them. The CDR3 here is CASIQQGGTGNTIYF. The CDR3 DNA reads TGCGCCAGCATACAGCAAGGGGGTACTGGAAACACCATATATTTT.

The chain links TRBV10-3 to TRBJ2-1, with D tentatively TRBD2 (6 bases). The germline V gene encodes CDR1 ENHRY and CDR2 SYGVKD. The V end was cut by 10 bases, the J end by 12 bases, with 16 bases between. CDR3 length: 11 amino acids. The CDR3 is CATSGGALQFF. The CDR3 nucleotides are TGTGCCACATCAGGCGGGGCATTGCAGTTCTTC.

This clonotype was detected only a few times. This chain links TRBV7-2 with TRBJ1-4, with a weak D call TRBD1 (5 bases). The CDR3 loop spans 14 amino acids. V gave up 1 base and J gave up 6 bases, with 9 bases separating them. CDR1 and CDR2 from the germline V gene are SGHTA and FQGNSA. CDR3 residues: CASSLEGWDEKLFF. The CDR3 DNA reads TGTGCCAGCAGCTTAGAGGGGTGGGATGAAAAACTGTTTTTT. Full variable domain (missing parts from reference TRBV7-2 and TRBJ1-4): GAGVSQSPSNKVTEKGKDVELRCDPISGHTALYWYRQSLGQGLEFLIYFQGNSAPDKSGLPSDRFSAERTGGSVSTLTIQRTQQEDSAVYLCASSLEGWDEKLFFGSGTQLSVL.

The table lists this clonotype with many counts. The V and J genes are TRBV27 and TRBJ2-1; D is ambiguous. The CDR3 runs to 17 residues. The germline gives CDR1 MNHEY, CDR2 SMNVEV (reference sequence). V shed 0 bases and J shed 3 bases, with 15 bases lying between them. The CDR3 bases are TGTGCCAGCAGTTTATCGCGACGGACCTCGTTCTACAATGAGCAGTTCTTC. This sequence encodes CASSLSRRTSFYNEQFF.

V is TRBV11-2 and J is TRBJ1-1; TRBD1 matches at 9 bases. The V segment lost 5 bases and the J segment 6 bases; nucleotides outside the gene matches: 7. Germline V CDR1 and CDR2: SGHAT, FQNNGV. The CDR3 length is 14 residues. The DNA for the CDR3 is TGTGCCAGCAGCCCGTCAGGACAGGGGTCTGAAGCTTTCTTT. It is translated as CASSPSGQGSEAFF. Variable domain in full (rest from reference TRBV11-2 and TRBJ1-1): EAGVAQSPRYKIIEKRQSVAFWCNPISGHATLYWYQQILGQGPKLLIQFQNNGVVDDSQLPKDRFSAERLKGVDSTLKIQPAKLEDSAVYLCASSPSGQGSEAFFGQGTRLTVV.

In its sample, this clonotype was seen a few times. V usage is TRBV14 and J usage is TRBJ2-1; TRBD2 aligns across 8 bases. Germline trimming cut 0 bases from V and 1 base from J; bases unmatched to any gene: 14. This CDR3 region has 20 residues. CDR1 SGHDN and CDR2 FVKESK come from the germline V gene. In DNA form, the CDR3 reads TGTGCCAGCAGCCAAGATTTGACCGGGACTAGGTCAATATCCTACAATGAGCAGTTCTTC. As protein: CASSQDLTGTRSISYNEQFF. Together with reference TRBV14 and TRBJ2-1, the CDR3 gives the full variable domain: EAGVTQFPSHSVIEKGQTVTLRCDPISGHDNLYWYRRVMGKEIKFLLHFVKESKQDESGMPNNRFLAERTGGTYSTLKVQPAELEDSGVYFCASSQDLTGTRSISYNEQFFGPGTRLTVL.

In its sample, this clonotype was seen once. The chain has TRBV29-1 and TRBJ2-6; 7 bases align to TRBD2. V shed 3 bases and J 4 bases; nucleotides not matched to a gene: 3. The CDR3 is 14 amino acids. In germline, CDR1 is SQVTM, CDR2 ANQGSEA. Here the CDR3 DNA reads TGCAGCGTTGAGGGAGGGGTCGGGGCCAACGTCCTGACTTTC. This gives the protein CSVEGGVGANVLTF.

This clonotype has just a few counts. The chain joins TRBV12-3 or TRBV12-4 to TRBJ1-5; 12 bases match TRBD1. Trimming at V came to 3 bases and at J to 2 bases, leaving 5 bases not matched to a gene. The length of the CDR3 is 17 residues. CDR3 residues: CASSLWDRGRGNQPQHF. The CDR3 nucleotides are TGTGCCAGCAGTTTGTGGGACAGGGGGCGAGGCAATCAGCCCCAGCATTTT.

The chain carries TRBV24-1 and TRBJ2-5; D uncertain. With 0 bases removed from V and 2 bases from J, the gap between germline ends came to 9 bases. Germline loops: CDR1 KGHDR, CDR2 SFDVKD. The CDR3 extends over 15 amino acids. CDR3 sequence: CATSDLVGVQETQYF. The CDR3 DNA is TGTGCCACCAGTGATTTGGTGGGCGTACAAGAGACCCAGTACTTC.

In this sample, this clonotype turned up a few times. This sequence joins TRBV5-4 and TRBJ1-5; D possibly corresponds to TRBD1 (6 bases). The CDR3 is made up of 15 amino acids. The V and J ends lost 0 bases and 5 bases respectively, with 12 bases between them. Germline-derived CDR1 and CDR2 are SGHNT and YYREEE (reference sequence). CDR3 DNA: TGTGCCAGCAGCTTGGGTGGGGGCGGCGATCAGCCCCAGCATTTT. Amino acid sequence: CASSLGGGGDQPQHF. The full variable domain, completed using reference TRBV5-4 and TRBJ1-5, is ETGVTQSPTHLIKTRGQQVTLRCSSQSGHNTVSWYQQALGQGPQFIFQYYREEENGRGNFPPRFSGLQFPNYSSELNVNALELDDSALYLCASSLGGGGDQPQHFGDGTRLSIL.

The rearrangement links TRBV7-9 to TRBJ2-3; D remains ambiguous. CDR3 length: 17 amino acids. From germline, CDR1 is SEHNR and CDR2 FQNEAQ (reference sequence). Trimming took 1 base from V and 2 from J, leaving 16 bases between them. CDR3 bases: TGTGCCAGCAGCTTAGGTTGGCGGCCTAAAGCCACAGATACGCAGTATTTT. Its translation is CASSLGWRPKATDTQYF.